This T cell receptor (beta chain) originates from a study of control samples from healthy donors and cancer patients. This clone came up once. Assay used: immunoSEQ multiplex PCR; TCRdb lists only in-frame clones, some missing. Here the sample spans tens of thousands of clones, around 87% being singletons. V was clipped by 4 bases and J by 5 bases; unmatched bases: 13. The CDR3 is 16 amino acids. Germline assignment: CDR1 SGHVS and CDR2 FQNEAQ. The sequencing input was PBMCs. The chain is built from TRBV7-8 and TRBJ2-5, with 7 bases lining up with TRBD2. The TCR originated in a man aged 60-69 years with colorectal cancer. The CDR3 sequence is CASSSPGTIMPETQYF. The CDR3, as DNA: TGTGCCAGCAGCTCTCCCGGGACTATTATGCCCGAGACCCAGTACTTC.